This TCR beta chain comes out of a study of cytomegalovirus exposure and HLA in healthy donors. Turning to the study itself: The 100 million to 120 million unique TCR beta sequences, from 150 million to 200 million T cells, were found by an earlier analysis.

This CDR3 is built from 15 residues. Germline CDR1 and CDR2: WNHNN and SYGVQD (reference sequence). Trimming shortened V by 2 bases and J by 5 bases, and 15 bases separated the two germline ends. A note on this clone: What it binds is unknown.

Whole-study findings and limits: In vitro checks showed that a few CMV-associated chains really do target CMV antigens. Later on, a genetic analysis was performed. It linked a missense variant in DCLRE1C with V- and J-gene trimming of TCR beta.

60 Vbeta and 13 Jbeta primers were used in PCR. The method was immunoSEQ multiplex PCR; TCRdb's version includes in-frame clones alone and lacks a portion of them. Of some 170,000 clones listed, roughly nine tenths are singletons. The sequence derives from a woman in her 30s in good health and CMV-seronegative. The specimen was PBMCs. This chain joins TRBV10-1 and TRBJ2-5; perhaps TRBD2 as D (6 bases). The CDR3 DNA is TGCGCCAGCAGTGAGGAGGTGGGAGGCCTGGAGACCCAGTACTTC. Its protein product is CASSEEVGGLETQYF.